This T cell receptor beta chain was identified during a study of cytomegalovirus exposure and HLA in healthy donors. Findings of the study overall: A later analysis linked a missense DCLRE1C variant to TCR beta V- and J-gene trimming.

V lost 0 bases to trimming and J lost 7 bases; unmatched junction nucleotides: 5. This CDR3 contains 14 residues. Germline lookup yields CDR1 SGDLS and CDR2 YYNGEE. This clone was seen only once. Its antigen remains unidentified. PCR involved 60 Vbeta and 13 Jbeta primers. Sequencing was performed with immunoSEQ multiplex PCR; in TCRdb, only in-frame clones are kept and a portion is missing. The repertoire includes roughly 140,000 clones, roughly 80% of them detected once, and 4.1% sits in the top ten. The source is a middle-aged man in good health and CMV-seropositive. Input material: PBMCs. This chain joins TRBV9 and TRBJ2-7; 9 positions agree with TRBD1. The CDR3 is CASSVGDRAWEQYF. The CDR3 DNA is TGTGCCAGCAGCGTAGGGGACAGGGCTTGGGAGCAGTACTTC.